The 15 T cell receptor beta chains listed next were all sequenced from one sample in a study of T cell responses to AZD1222 COVID-19 vaccine. The assay was immunoSEQ multiplex PCR, and TCRdb's table has in-frame clones only and misses some. The sample yields about 140,000 clones, roughly 89% seen once. Sequenced material: peripheral blood, taken on day 0 of AZD1222 vaccination. The receptors were gathered from an adult in good health.

The genes are TRBV19 and TRBJ1-5; 8 bases are a match to TRBD1. The germline CDR1 and CDR2 sequences are LNHDA and SQIVND (reference sequence). J gave up 7 bases and V 5 bases, and 7 bases lay outside the gene matches. This CDR3 is built from 14 residues. CDR3 in DNA: TGTGCCAGTAGTCCAGGGGGCTCGGGACAGCCCCAGCATTTT. It translates to CASSPGGSGQPQHF.

The chain combines TRBV25-1 with TRBJ2-3, with D possibly TRBD2 on 5 matching bases. V was cut by 1 base and J by 3 bases, with 17 bases left in between. The CDR3 has 17 amino acids. Germline V CDR1 and CDR2: MGHDK, SYGVNS. In DNA, the CDR3 is TGTGCCAGCAGTGAATCTGGGAAGGGAGAGCTTACAGATACGCAGTATTTT. Its protein product is CASSESGKGELTDTQYF.

This chain joins TRBV28 and TRBJ1-1; D unclear. Germline CDR1 is MDHEN and CDR2 is SYDVKM. V lost 2 bases to trimming and J lost 5 bases, with 12 bases between them. This CDR3 is 14 amino acids long. Written as DNA, the CDR3 is TGTGCCAGCAGTTTAACCCGGGTTCATACTGAAGCTTTCTTT. Translated: CASSLTRVHTEAFF.

V is TRBV9 and J is TRBJ1-2; D is unresolved. CDR1 and CDR2 (germline): SGDLS, YYNGEE. V lost 0 bases and J lost 2, with 14 bases in between. CDR3 length: 16 amino acids. CDR3 amino acids: CASSVADRGWNYGYTF. The CDR3, as DNA: TGTGCCAGCAGCGTAGCAGATCGGGGTTGGAACTATGGCTACACCTTC.

The chain is built from TRBV28 and TRBJ2-2, with 10 bases fitting TRBD1. Trimming at V came to 7 bases and at J to 4 bases, leaving 12 bases not matched to a gene. Germline V CDR1 and CDR2: MDHEN, SYDVKM. There are 17 residues in the CDR3. The CDR3 DNA follows: TGTGCCAGCACCCCCCGGGACAGGGGAAGAGGCACCGGGGAGCTGTTTTTT. It translates to CASTPRDRGRGTGELFF.

The chain couples TRBV7-2 to TRBJ1-3; unclear D gene. Trimming removed 2 bases from V and 8 bases from J, with 19 bases in between. CDR3 length: 16 amino acids. CDR1 SGHTA and CDR2 FQGNSA come from the germline V gene. The CDR3 protein is CASSLRVRGNLDTIYF. The CDR3 nucleotides are TGTGCCAGCAGCTTAAGGGTTAGAGGGAACTTAGACACCATATATTTT.

The V gene is TRBV19, the J gene TRBJ1-4; D may be TRBD1 (6 bases). The CDR3 runs 14 residues. Germline V gene data show CDR1 as LNHDA and CDR2 as SQIVND (reference sequence). The germline V and J ends were trimmed by 9 bases and 5 bases, with 16 bases remaining between them. The CDR3 sequence is CASRTGHRNEKLFF. The CDR3 DNA is TGTGCCAGCCGAACGGGACACCGAAATGAAAAACTGTTTTTT.

The gene calls are TRBV5-8 and TRBJ2-5; no firm D call. Looked up from germline, CDR1 is SGHTS and CDR2 is YDEGEE. The CDR3 spans 11 residues. Deletions cut 2 bases from V and 6 bases from J, with 5 bases between. The CDR3 coding sequence is TGTGCCAGCAGCTTTCTACAGACCCAGTACTTC. It yields the protein CASSFLQTQYF.

The rearrangement links TRBV7-8 to TRBJ1-1, with a weak D call TRBD1 (5 bases). Germline V CDR1 and CDR2: SGHVS, FQNEAQ. Trimming removed 5 bases at V and 6 bases at J, with 13 bases between. The CDR3 covers 13 residues. The CDR3 nucleotides read TGTGCCAGCAGCCCTGGGGGGTGGCCTGAAGCTTTCTTT. This gives the protein CASSPGGWPEAFF.

The chain links TRBV24-1 to TRBJ2-2, with TRBD1 matching over 9 bases. J lost 4 bases, V lost 9 bases, and 8 bases had no gene match. Germline V CDR1 and CDR2: KGHDR, SFDVKD. This CDR3 comprises 15 residues. CDR3 coding DNA: TGTGCCACCTCGGACGGGACAGGGTCCACCGGGGAGCTGTTTTTT. Its translation: CATSDGTGSTGELFF.

This clone was seen a handful of times. The chain carries TRBV15 and TRBJ1-1; a possible D gene is TRBD1 (5 bases). This CDR3 contains 17 residues. Germline V gene lookup returns CDR1 LNHNV and CDR2 YYDKDF (reference sequence). V was pared by 1 base and J by 5 bases, with 20 bases between. The CDR3 loop is CATSRVSGTLLVTEAFF. Written as DNA, the CDR3 is TGTGCCACCAGCAGAGTATCAGGGACCCTTTTGGTAACTGAAGCTTTCTTT.

This clone showed up just a few times. The chain uses TRBV5-1 and TRBJ2-7; unclear D gene. V lost 3 bases and J lost 7, with 14 bases in between. CDR1 and CDR2 from the germline V gene are SGHRS and YFSETQ. The CDR3 has 13 amino acids. The CDR3 protein is CASSSIGQREQYF. DNA of the CDR3: TGCGCCAGCAGCTCTATTGGGCAGAGAGAGCAGTACTTC.

The rearrangement joins TRBV27 to TRBJ1-2; 8 nucleotides match TRBD1. After removal of 6 bases from V and 4 bases from J, the junction contained 4 bases not matched to a gene. CDR1 and CDR2 from the germline V gene are MNHEY and SMNVEV (reference sequence). This CDR3 comprises 13 residues. The CDR3 spells CASSPGGSYGYTF. DNA for the CDR3: TGTGCCAGCAGCCCAGGGGGCAGCTATGGCTACACCTTC.

This chain links TRBV6-2 or TRBV6-3 with TRBJ2-1, with D perhaps matching TRBD2 (7 bases). V lost 6 bases and J lost 4, with 19 bases in between. Per the germline V gene, CDR1 is MNHEY and CDR2 is SVGEGT. CDR3 length: 16 residues. CDR3 DNA sequence: TGTGCCAGCAGCCCTGGGGGGGGACAAAGTTACAATGAGCAGTTCTTC. This translates into CASSPGGGQSYNEQFF.

The chain links TRBV27 to TRBJ1-5; D remains unclear. In germline, CDR1 is MNHEY, CDR2 SMNVEV (reference sequence). The V gene lost 7 bases and the J gene lost 3 bases, with 10 bases spanning the gap. This CDR3 region has 13 residues. This chain's CDR3 is CASKVGVNQPQHF. For the CDR3, the DNA is TGTGCCAGCAAAGTGGGTGTCAATCAGCCCCAGCATTTT.